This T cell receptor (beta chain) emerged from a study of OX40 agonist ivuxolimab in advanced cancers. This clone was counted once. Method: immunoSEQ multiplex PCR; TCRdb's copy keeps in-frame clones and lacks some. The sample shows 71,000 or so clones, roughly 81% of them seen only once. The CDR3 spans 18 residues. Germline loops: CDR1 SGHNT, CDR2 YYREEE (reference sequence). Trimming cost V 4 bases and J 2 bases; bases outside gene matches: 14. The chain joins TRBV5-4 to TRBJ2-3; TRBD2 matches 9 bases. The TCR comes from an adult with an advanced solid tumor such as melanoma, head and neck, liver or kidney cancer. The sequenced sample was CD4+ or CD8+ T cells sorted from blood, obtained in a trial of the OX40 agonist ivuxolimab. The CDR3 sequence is CASSTRGASGTDTDTQYF. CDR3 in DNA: TGTGCCAGCAGCACCCGGGGGGCTAGCGGGACCGACACAGATACGCAGTATTTT.